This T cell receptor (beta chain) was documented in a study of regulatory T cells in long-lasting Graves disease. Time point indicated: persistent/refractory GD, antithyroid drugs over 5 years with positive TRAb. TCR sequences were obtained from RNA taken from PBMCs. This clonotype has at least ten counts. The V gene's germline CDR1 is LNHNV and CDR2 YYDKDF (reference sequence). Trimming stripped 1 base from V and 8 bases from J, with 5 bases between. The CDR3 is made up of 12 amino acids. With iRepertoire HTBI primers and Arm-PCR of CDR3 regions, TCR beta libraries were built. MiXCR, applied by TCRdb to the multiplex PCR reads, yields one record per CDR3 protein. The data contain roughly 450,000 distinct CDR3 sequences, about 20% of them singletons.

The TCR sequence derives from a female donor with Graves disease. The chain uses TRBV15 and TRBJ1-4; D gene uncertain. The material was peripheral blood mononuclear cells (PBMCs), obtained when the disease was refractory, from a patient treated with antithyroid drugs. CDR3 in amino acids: CATSRGGEKLFF. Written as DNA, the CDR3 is TGTGCCACCAGCAGAGGCGGGGAAAAACTGTTTTTT.